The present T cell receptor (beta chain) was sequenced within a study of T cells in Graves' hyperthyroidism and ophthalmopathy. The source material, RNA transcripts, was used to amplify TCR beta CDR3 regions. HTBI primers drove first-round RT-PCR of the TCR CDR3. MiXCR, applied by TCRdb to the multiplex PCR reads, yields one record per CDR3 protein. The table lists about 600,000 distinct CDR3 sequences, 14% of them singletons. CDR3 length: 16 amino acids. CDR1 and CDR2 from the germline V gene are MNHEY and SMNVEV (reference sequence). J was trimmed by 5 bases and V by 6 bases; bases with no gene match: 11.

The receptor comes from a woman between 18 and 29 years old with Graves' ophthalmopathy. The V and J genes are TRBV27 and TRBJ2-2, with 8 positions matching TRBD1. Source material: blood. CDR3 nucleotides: TGTGCCAGCAGCTCAGGGGGCGCTTTTAATACCGGGGAGCTGTTTTTT. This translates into CASSSGGAFNTGELFF.